The 21 T cell receptor beta chains listed next were all sequenced from one sample in a study of regulatory T cells in long-lasting Graves disease (dated by TCRdb to the early 2020s). The sample's time point label is to be understood as: newly diagnosed GD, antithyroid drugs for less than 3 months. For both TCR sequencing and RNA sequencing, RNA was extracted from PBMCs using TRIzol. Receptors were amplified or captured by multiplex PCR. TCRdb shows the sequencer as Illumina HiSeq 4000. To build TCR beta libraries, CDR3 regions were amplified by Arm-PCR using iRepertoire HTBI primers. The raw public reads went through TCRdb reprocessing: fastp at Q25, MiXCR clone calling, in-frame beta chains kept. Here each entry gathers all rows of one CDR3 protein and keeps the most common genes and DNA. The sample table lists around 500,000 distinct CDR3 sequences, roughly 14% of them with a count of one. Roughly 9.7% of the sample rests with the top ten.

These data are also associated with another study on T cells in Graves' hyperthyroidism and ophthalmopathy.

This specimen was peripheral blood mononuclear cells (PBMCs), taken at new diagnosis, from a patient treated with antithyroid drugs. These receptors were collected from a man younger than 45 with Graves disease. Donor details come from another sample of the same person, matched by shared clones.

This clonotype was recorded at least ten times. The chain couples TRBV12-3 or TRBV12-4 to TRBJ2-1; D not certain. The germline V and J ends were trimmed by 6 bases and 6 bases, with 9 bases remaining between them. CDR3 length: 12 residues. DNA for the CDR3: TGTGCCAGCAGCTCCCTAGGCAATGAGCAGTTCTTC. Residues: CASSSLGNEQFF.

This clonotype was seen a handful of times. A junction end diverges from the germline sequence, so it may reflect a read error. The chain carries TRBV24-1 and TRBJ1-2; maybe TRBD1 (6 bases). This CDR3 is 17 amino acids long. Germline V gene lookup returns CDR1 KGHDR and CDR2 SFDVKD. This CDR3 is CATGDWVSDSLSYGYTF. The CDR3 region has the DNA TGTGCCACCGGTGACTGGGTTTCGGACAGCTTGAGCTATGGCTACACCTTC.

This chain joins TRBV13 and TRBJ2-4; no definite D call. The V gene lost 5 bases and the J gene lost 7 bases, with 15 bases spanning the gap. The V gene's germline CDR1 is PRHDT and CDR2 FYEKMQ (reference sequence). The CDR3 has 14 amino acids. CDR3 sequence (DNA): TGTGCCAGCAGCCAGGCACAAAACAGCAACATTCAGTACTTC. It yields the protein CASSQAQNSNIQYF.

The chain employs TRBV30 and TRBJ2-7, with D perhaps TRBD1 (7 bases). Germline CDR1 GTSNPN, CDR2 SVGIG (reference sequence). V lost 5 bases to trimming and J lost 6 bases, with 23 bases between them. The length of the CDR3 is 15 residues. The CDR3 region is CAWRSTDREVCEQYF. The CDR3 DNA reads TGTGCCTGGCGTAGCACCGACAGGGAGGTCTGCGAGCAGTACTTC.

This clonotype was seen ten or more times. The chain uses TRBV6-1 and TRBJ2-1; weak D call: TRBD2 (6 bases). This CDR3 region has 16 residues. CDR1 MNHNS and CDR2 SASEGT come from the germline V gene. V was clipped by 5 bases and J by 0 bases, with 14 bases between them. The CDR3 here is CASSNPGTPSYNEQFF. The CDR3 DNA follows: TGTGCCAGCAGTAACCCCGGGACTCCCTCCTACAATGAGCAGTTCTTC.

This clonotype turned up a few times. The chain has TRBV4-1 and TRBJ2-5, with 7 bases identical to TRBD2. CDR3 length equals 15 residues. The germline V gene encodes CDR1 MGHRA and CDR2 YSYEKL. V dropped 1 base and J dropped 2; count of bases not matched to a gene: 4. CDR3 coding DNA: TGCGCCAGCAGCCAAGTGGCTAGCGGTCAAGAGACCCAGTACTTC. The encoded protein is CASSQVASGQETQYF.

This chain's CDR3 is CASYQAGQGITETQYF. CDR3 DNA: TGCGCCAGCTATCAGGCAGGCCAGGGGATAACAGAGACCCAGTACTTC. This chain connects TRBV5-1 to TRBJ2-5, with D tentatively TRBD1 (6 bases). This CDR3 spans 16 amino acids. CDR1 and CDR2 from the germline V gene are SGHRS and YFSETQ. Trimming took off 7 bases at V and 4 bases at J, with 23 bases between the two ends. Full variable domain (outside the CDR3, taken from reference TRBV5-1 and TRBJ2-5): KAGVTQTPRYLIKTRGQQVTLSCSPISGHRSVSWYQQTPGQGLQFLFEYFSETQRNKGNFPGRFSGRQFSNSRSEMNVSTLELGDSALYLCASYQAGQGITETQYFGPGTRLLVL.

The V call is TRBV20-1, the J call TRBJ2-5; 7 positions agree with TRBD2. V shed 5 bases, J shed 7 bases, and the junction held 19 bases outside the gene matches. CDR1 is DFQATT, CDR2 SNEGSKA, per germline (reference sequence). CDR3 length: 16 amino acids. The CDR3 DNA follows: TGCAGTGCTCCCGGGGGGACCGGGACCCCAGCGCGGACCCAGTACTTC. This codes for CSAPGGTGTPARTQYF.

With regard to this clonotype: The junction shows a germline mismatch at one end, possibly a read error. This chain's CDR3 is CASSADFTDTQYF. Here the CDR3 DNA reads TGTGCTAGCAGCGCCGACTTCACAGATACGCAGTATTTT. The V and J genes are TRBV7-7 and TRBJ2-3, with D unresolved. CDR3 size: 13 residues. The germline V gene has CDR1 SSHAT and CDR2 FNYEAQ (reference sequence).

CDR3: CASSFLSVGNTEAFF. Here the CDR3 DNA reads TGTGCCAGCAGCTTTCTCTCTGTGGGGAACACTGAAGCTTTCTTT. This rearrangement joins TRBV7-2 to TRBJ1-1, with no clear D. The CDR3 spans 15 residues. The V and J ends lost 3 bases and 1 base respectively, with 12 bases between them. Germline V gene data show CDR1 as SGHTA and CDR2 as FQGNSA.

This clonotype was counted ten times or more. The chain has TRBV3-1 and TRBJ2-3, with D tentatively TRBD1 (5 bases). Per the germline V gene, CDR1 is LGHDT and CDR2 is YNNKEL (reference sequence). CDR3 size: 14 residues. V was cut by 3 bases and J by 5 bases, with 12 bases left in between. The CDR3 DNA reads TGTGCCAGCAGCCAGAGACCCCAGGGAGATACGCAGTATTTT. Its protein is CASSQRPQGDTQYF.

The chain has TRBV25-1 and TRBJ2-7; unclear D gene. Germline CDR1 MGHDK, CDR2 SYGVNS. The CDR3 runs 12 residues. V was pared by 3 bases and J by 3 bases, with 6 bases between. In nucleotides, the CDR3 is TGTGCCAGCAGTGAGTTCGACTACGAGCAGTACTTC. Protein product: CASSEFDYEQYF.

This clonotype came up many times. J is TRBJ2-5 and V is TRBV19, with 7 bases matching TRBD2. The CDR3 extends over 14 amino acids. Trimming at V came to 5 bases and at J to 4 bases, leaving 7 bases not matched to a gene. Germline CDR1 and CDR2: LNHDA and SQIVND (reference sequence). The CDR3 sequence: CASSWGEGPETQYF. The CDR3 nucleotides are TGTGCCAGTAGTTGGGGGGAGGGCCCAGAGACCCAGTACTTC.

This clonotype was picked up a small number of times. The CDR3 here is CASSSSRTATYEQYF. The DNA for the CDR3 is TGTGCCAGCAGTTCCAGCAGGACAGCTACCTACGAGCAGTACTTC. The V and J genes are TRBV27 and TRBJ2-7; D might be TRBD1 (6 bases). CDR3 length: 15 residues. Looked up from germline, CDR1 is MNHEY and CDR2 is SMNVEV (reference sequence). The V gene lost 4 bases and the J gene lost 2 bases, with 15 bases spanning the gap.

This clonotype was picked up many times. The CDR3 loop reads CSARGLNNEQFF. In DNA, the CDR3 is TGCAGTGCTAGAGGCCTCAACAATGAGCAGTTCTTC. The genes are TRBV20-1 and TRBJ2-1; D ambiguous. Between the trimmed V and J ends, which lost 1 base and 5 bases, there was a span of 6 bases. Per the germline V gene, CDR1 is DFQATT and CDR2 is SNEGSKA (reference sequence). The CDR3 runs 12 residues.

This clonotype has only one observation. The gene calls are TRBV5-8 and TRBJ2-2; no definite D call. The length of the CDR3 is 14 residues. Trimming took 1 base from V and 1 from J, leaving 5 bases between them. The germline V gene has CDR1 SGHTS and CDR2 YDEGEE. CDR3 sequence reads: CASSLRQNTGELFF. The CDR3 DNA follows: TGTGCCAGCAGCTTGCGGCAGAACACCGGGGAGCTGTTTTTT.

This clonotype was detected a few times. Given a much more abundant clone one base away, this may be a read error. The chain joins TRBV12-3 or TRBV12-4 to TRBJ2-4; 9 bases map to TRBD2. V lost 11 bases and J lost 0; bases outside the gene matches: 11. This CDR3 region has 16 residues. DNA of the CDR3: TGTGCCGGCACCTTAGCGGGGGAACTAGCCAAAAACATTCAGTACTTC. Translation: CAGTLAGELAKNIQYF.

This clonotype was recorded many times. V usage is TRBV20-1 and J usage is TRBJ2-1; unclear D gene. CDR1 and CDR2 (germline): DFQATT, SNEGSKA (reference sequence). The CDR3 runs to 13 residues. Between the trimmed V and J ends, which lost 5 bases and 2 bases, there was a span of 10 bases. Here the CDR3 DNA reads TGCAGTGCTGACGGCAGAGCCTACAATGAGCAGTTCTTC. Amino acid sequence: CSADGRAYNEQFF.

The sample holds many counts of this clonotype. The chain carries TRBV12-3 or TRBV12-4 and TRBJ2-1, with 12 bases fitting TRBD1. The CDR3 spans 13 residues. Trimming removed 5 bases from V and 15 bases from J; junction bases left unmatched: 8. This chain's CDR3 is CASSPGTGGDWFF. For the CDR3, the DNA is TGTGCCAGCAGTCCAGGGACAGGGGGCGATTGGTTCTTC.

In its sample, this clonotype was seen a few times. The CDR3 ends on some other residue instead of the conserved phenylalanine or tryptophan, so this is likely a read error. The rearrangement joins TRBV6-2 or TRBV6-3 to TRBJ2-1, with 11 bases identical to TRBD1. CDR3 size: 15 residues. Per germline, CDR1 MNHEY and CDR2 SVGEGT. Trimming cost V 6 bases and J 7 bases; bases outside gene matches: 8. The CDR3 reads CASSRSRDRGNEQFL. Written as DNA, the CDR3 is TGTGCCAGCAGCCGTTCCCGGGACAGGGGGAATGAGCAGTTCCTC.

This clonotype was observed many times. The J gene is TRBJ2-6, the V gene TRBV29-1; D call uncertain. V dropped 3 bases and J dropped 2 bases, with 5 bases sitting between them. CDR1 SQVTM and CDR2 ANQGSEA come from the germline V gene. The CDR3 runs 13 residues. The CDR3 region has the DNA TGCAGCGTTGAGCATGCTGGGGCCAACGTCCTGACTTTC. Translated, it gives CSVEHAGANVLTF.